This entry describes one TCR beta chain. As yet, its antigen is unknown. This record comes from a study of tumor and adjacent non-tumor tissue in lung cancer. General study points: Shorter survival was associated with higher TCR diversity in tumors.

RNA was extracted from bulk tissue without any cell sorting. Three rounds of nested PCR, following a modified ARM-PCR protocol, produced the TCRbeta library. A single record per CDR3 protein comes from TCRdb applying MiXCR to the multiplex PCR reads. The data hold fewer than 150,000 distinct CDR3 sequences, with approximately 64% observed a single time. The CDR3 spans 14 residues. CDR1 is MNHNS and CDR2 is SASEGT in the germline V gene. This sequence was found in a man aged 55 to 70 with small cell lung cancer. The chain is built from TRBV6-1 and TRBJ2-5; a possible D gene is TRBD2 (6 bases). Sequencing was done on a sample of lung tumor tissue. The CDR3 loop reads CRSVELVGGETQYF. The CDR3 region has the DNA TGTCGCAGCGTCGAGCTAGTGGGAGGTGAGACCCAGTACTTC.